This T cell receptor (beta chain) is drawn from a study of T cell responses to AZD1222 COVID-19 vaccine. Findings of the study overall: There were vaccine-associated CD4 TCRs across spike, dominant at 160-218 and 743-854. The donors showed a predominance of white British ancestry and of females, with possible underestimation of clonal diversity. Seropositivity was recorded at baseline in only a handful of AZD1222 recipients.

Measured with immunoSEQ multiplex PCR; TCRdb has only the in-frame clones, and not every one. The sample consists of about 150,000 clones, more than 85% of them appearing once. The CDR3 sequence is 15 residues long. Per the germline V gene, CDR1 is MGHRA and CDR2 is YSYEKL. The ends lost 0 bases at V and 8 bases at J; junction bases unmatched: 9. Of note for this clone: Its antigen is not known.

Sequencing used peripheral blood, obtained on day 0 of AZD1222 vaccination. The sequence derives from an adult in good health. The genes are TRBV4-1 and TRBJ1-1, with 7 bases aligning to TRBD1. DNA of the CDR3: TGCGCCAGCAGCCAAGATCGGGGCAGGGGGATCGAAGCTTTCTTT. Amino acids: CASSQDRGRGIEAFF.